The entry that follows covers one T cell receptor beta chain sequence. Its target is not known. The sample originates from a study of OX40 agonist ivuxolimab in advanced cancers. Study findings and constraints: Expansion of clones was among the lowest in partial responders at 0.1-3.0 mg/kg. Averaging showed that CD8+ T cells had more expanded clones than CD4+ did.

The V gene lost 2 bases and the J gene lost 1 base, with 7 bases spanning the gap. Germline CDR1 is MNHNS and CDR2 is SASEGT. This CDR3 has 14 amino acids. Clones were read by immunoSEQ multiplex PCR, and TCRdb kept only the in-frame ones, dropping some. The data contain about 77,000 clones, approximately 83% of them seen just once; the ten biggest clones take up roughly 0.71%. The material was CD4+ or CD8+ T cells sorted from blood, obtained in a trial of the OX40 agonist ivuxolimab. This clonotype was obtained from an adult with an advanced solid tumor such as melanoma, head and neck, liver or kidney cancer. V and J are TRBV6-1 and TRBJ2-3; possible D gene TRBD1, 5 bases. The CDR3 DNA follows: TGTGCCAGCAGTGAACAAGGGGGCACAGATACGCAGTATTTT. Protein product: CASSEQGGTDTQYF.